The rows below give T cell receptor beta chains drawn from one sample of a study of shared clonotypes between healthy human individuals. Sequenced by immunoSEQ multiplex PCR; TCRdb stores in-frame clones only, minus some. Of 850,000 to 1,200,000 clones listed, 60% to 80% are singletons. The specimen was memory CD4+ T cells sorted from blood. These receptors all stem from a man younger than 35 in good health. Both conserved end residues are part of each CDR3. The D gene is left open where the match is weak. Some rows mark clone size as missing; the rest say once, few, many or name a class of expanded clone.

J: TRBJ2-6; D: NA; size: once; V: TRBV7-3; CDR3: CASSVSGAGANVLTF; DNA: TGTGCCAGCAGCGTTTCAGGGGCTGGGGCCAACGTCCTGACTTTC
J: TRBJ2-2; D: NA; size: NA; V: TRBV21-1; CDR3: CASSKENTGGQKSTGELFF; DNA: TGTGCCAGCAGCAAAGAAAACACAGGGGGCCAAAAGAGCACCGGGGAGCTGTTTTTT
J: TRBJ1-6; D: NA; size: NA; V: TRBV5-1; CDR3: CASSLGPVLSPLHF; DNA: TGCGCCAGCAGCTTGGGGCCGGTTCTTTCACCCCTCCACTTT
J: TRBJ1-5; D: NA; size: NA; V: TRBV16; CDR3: CASSQNSNQPQHF; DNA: TGTGCCAGCAGCCAAAATAGCAATCAGCCCCAGCATTTT
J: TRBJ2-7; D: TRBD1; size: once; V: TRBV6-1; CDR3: CASSVRMTGGSTYEQYF; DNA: TGTGCCAGCAGTGTCCGCATGACAGGGGGCTCCACCTACGAGCAGTACTTC
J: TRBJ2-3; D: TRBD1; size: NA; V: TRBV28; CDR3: CASSRGTGEYF; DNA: TGTGCCAGCAGTCGTGGGACAGGGGAATATTTT
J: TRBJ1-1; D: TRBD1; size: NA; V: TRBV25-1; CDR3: CASSATGTGSTEAFF; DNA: TGTGCCAGCAGTGCGACCGGGACAGGGTCCACTGAAGCTTTCTTT
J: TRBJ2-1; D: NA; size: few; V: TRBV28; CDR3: CASSFAGLNLDNEQFF; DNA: TGTGCCAGCAGTTTCGCGGGCCTAAACCTGGACAATGAGCAGTTCTTC
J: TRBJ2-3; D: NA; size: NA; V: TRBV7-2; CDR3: CASSLAASSTDTQYF; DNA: TGTGCCAGCAGCTTAGCGGCTAGTAGCACAGATACGCAGTATTTT
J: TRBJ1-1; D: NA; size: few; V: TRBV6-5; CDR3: CASRGIAEAFF; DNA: TGTGCCAGCAGAGGGATTGCTGAAGCTTTCTTT
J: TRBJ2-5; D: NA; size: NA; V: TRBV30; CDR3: CAWSVQMQETQYF; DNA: TGTGCCTGGAGTGTACAGATGCAAGAGACCCAGTACTTC
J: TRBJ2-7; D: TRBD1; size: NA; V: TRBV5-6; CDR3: CASSLTGTGFHEQYF; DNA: TGTGCCAGCAGCCTAACCGGGACAGGGTTCCACGAGCAGTACTTC
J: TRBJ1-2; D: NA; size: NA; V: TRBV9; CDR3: CASSVDEYGYTF; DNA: TGTGCCAGCAGCGTGGACGAATATGGCTACACCTTC
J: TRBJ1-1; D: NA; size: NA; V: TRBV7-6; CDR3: CASSWDRASTEAFF; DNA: TGTGCCAGCAGCTGGGACCGAGCTAGCACTGAAGCTTTCTTT
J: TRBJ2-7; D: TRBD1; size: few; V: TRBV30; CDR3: CAGGTGPYEQYF; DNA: TGTGCCGGCGGGACAGGTCCCTACGAGCAGTACTTC
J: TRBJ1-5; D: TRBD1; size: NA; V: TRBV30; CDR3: CAWSRQGQQPQHF; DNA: TGTGCCTGGAGCAGACAGGGTCAGCAGCCCCAGCATTTT
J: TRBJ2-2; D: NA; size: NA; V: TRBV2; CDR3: CASSEFFTTGELFF; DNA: TGTGCCAGCAGTGAATTCTTCACCACCGGGGAGCTGTTTTTT
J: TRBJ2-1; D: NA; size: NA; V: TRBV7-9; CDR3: CASSYLLRGLNEQFF; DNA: TGTGCCAGCAGCTACCTCCTCCGGGGCCTGAATGAGCAGTTCTTC
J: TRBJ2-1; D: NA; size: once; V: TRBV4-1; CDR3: CASSQVSYSYNEQFF; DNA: TGCGCCAGCAGCCAAGTCTCGTACTCCTACAATGAGCAGTTCTTC
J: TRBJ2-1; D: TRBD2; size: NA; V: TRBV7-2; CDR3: CASSLASSGNKFF; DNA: TGTGCCAGCAGCTTAGCTTCTAGCGGGAATAAGTTCTTC
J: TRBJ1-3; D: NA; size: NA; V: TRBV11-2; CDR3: CASSTTGNTIYF; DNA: TGTGCCAGCAGTACGACGGGTAACACCATATATTTT
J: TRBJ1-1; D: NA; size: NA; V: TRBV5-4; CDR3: CASSFDRGGNTEAFF; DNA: TGTGCCAGCAGCTTCGACCGAGGGGGGAACACTGAAGCTTTCTTT
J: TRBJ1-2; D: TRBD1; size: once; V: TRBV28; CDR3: CASMSGGYGYTF; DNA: TGTGCCAGCATGTCAGGGGGCTATGGCTACACCTTC
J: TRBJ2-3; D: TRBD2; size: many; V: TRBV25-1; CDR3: CASSEVTSGRGDTQYF; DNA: TGTGCCAGCAGTGAGGTGACTAGCGGGAGGGGGGATACGCAGTATTTT
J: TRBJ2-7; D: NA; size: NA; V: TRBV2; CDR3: CASSQTRFLSSYEQYF; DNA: TGTGCCAGCAGCCAAACTAGGTTTCTAAGCTCCTACGAGCAGTACTTC
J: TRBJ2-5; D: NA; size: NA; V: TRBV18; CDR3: CASSENRETQYF; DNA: TGTGCCAGCTCAGAAAACAGAGAGACCCAGTACTTC
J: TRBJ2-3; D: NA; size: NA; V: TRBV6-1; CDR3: CASSELQGSTDTQYF; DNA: TGTGCCAGCAGTGAACTCCAGGGGAGCACAGATACGCAGTATTTT
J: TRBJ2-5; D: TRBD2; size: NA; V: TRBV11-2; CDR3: CASSLVLAGSQETQYF; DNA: TGTGCCAGCAGCTTAGTGCTAGCGGGATCCCAAGAGACCCAGTACTTC
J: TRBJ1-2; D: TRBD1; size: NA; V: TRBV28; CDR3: CASSSGQGKNYGYTF; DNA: TGTGCCAGCAGTTCCGGACAGGGAAAAAACTATGGCTACACCTTC
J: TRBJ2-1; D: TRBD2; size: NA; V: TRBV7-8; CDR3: CASSSSGAEQFF; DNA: TGTGCCAGCAGCTCTAGCGGAGCCGAGCAGTTCTTC
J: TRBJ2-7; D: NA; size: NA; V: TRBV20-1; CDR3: CSAGTFSEQYF; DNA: TGCAGTGCGGGGACCTTCAGCGAGCAGTACTTC
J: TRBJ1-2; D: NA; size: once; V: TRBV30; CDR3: CAWSVNREIGYTF; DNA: TGTGCCTGGAGTGTAAACAGGGAGATTGGCTACACCTTC
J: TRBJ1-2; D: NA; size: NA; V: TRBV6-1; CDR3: CASSGRGNYGYTF; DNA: TGTGCCAGCAGTGGACGGGGTAACTATGGCTACACCTTC
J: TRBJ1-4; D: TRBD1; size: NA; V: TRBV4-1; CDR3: CASSHRQGILTNEKLFF; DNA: TGCGCCAGCAGCCATCGACAGGGGATTTTGACTAATGAAAAACTGTTTTTT
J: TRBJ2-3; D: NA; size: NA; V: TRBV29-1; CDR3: CSVEMGATQYF; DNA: TGCAGCGTTGAAATGGGGGCGACGCAGTATTTT
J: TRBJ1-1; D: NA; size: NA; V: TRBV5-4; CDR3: CASSLGVGEAFF; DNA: TGTGCCAGCAGCTTGGGGGTAGGGGAAGCTTTCTTT
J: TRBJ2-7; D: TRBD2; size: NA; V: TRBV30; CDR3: CAWSGGLAGASTYEQYF; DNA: TGTGCCTGGAGTGGGGGACTAGCGGGAGCATCGACCTACGAGCAGTACTTC
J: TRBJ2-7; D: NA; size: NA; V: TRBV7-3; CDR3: CASSLGNRGGSYEQYF; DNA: TGTGCCAGCAGCTTAGGGAACAGGGGAGGATCCTACGAGCAGTACTTC
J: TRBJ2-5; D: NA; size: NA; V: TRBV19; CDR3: CASGGFQETQYF; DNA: TGTGCCAGTGGAGGGTTCCAAGAGACCCAGTACTTC
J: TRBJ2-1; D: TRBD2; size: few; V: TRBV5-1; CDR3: CASSRLSGPDNEQFF; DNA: TGCGCCAGCAGCCGGCTTAGCGGGCCCGACAATGAGCAGTTCTTC
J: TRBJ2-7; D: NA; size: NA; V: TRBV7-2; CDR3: CASSLVGTASYEQYF; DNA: TGTGCCAGCAGCTTAGTCGGGACTGCTTCCTACGAGCAGTACTTC
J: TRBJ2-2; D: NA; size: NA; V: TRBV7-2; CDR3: CASSLAGVGGELFF; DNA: TGTGCCAGCAGCTTAGCGGGGGTAGGCGGGGAGCTGTTTTTT
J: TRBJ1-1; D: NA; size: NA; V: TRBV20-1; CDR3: CSARVLSEAFF; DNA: TGCAGTGCTAGAGTTCTGAGTGAAGCTTTCTTT
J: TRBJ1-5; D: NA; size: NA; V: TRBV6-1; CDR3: CASSGGQNQPQHF; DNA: TGTGCCAGCAGTGGCGGACAGAATCAGCCCCAGCATTTT
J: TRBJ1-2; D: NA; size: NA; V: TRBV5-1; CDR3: CASSLPSPGQVYGYTF; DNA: TGCGCCAGCAGCTTGCCCTCTCCGGGGCAGGTCTATGGCTACACCTTC
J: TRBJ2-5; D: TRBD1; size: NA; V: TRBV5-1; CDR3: CASSLGLTGGETQYF; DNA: TGCGCCAGCAGCTTGGGATTGACAGGGGGAGAGACCCAGTACTTC
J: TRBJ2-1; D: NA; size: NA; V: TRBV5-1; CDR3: CASSRRETYNEQFF; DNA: TGCGCCAGCAGTAGGCGAGAGACCTACAATGAGCAGTTCTTC
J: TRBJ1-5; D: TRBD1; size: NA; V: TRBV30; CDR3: CAWSRGQGKQPQHF; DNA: TGTGCCTGGAGTCGCGGACAGGGAAAACAGCCCCAGCATTTT
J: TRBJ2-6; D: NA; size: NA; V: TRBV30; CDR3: CAWSGRGHNLRAGANVLTF; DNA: TGTGCCTGGAGTGGGAGAGGACATAACTTAAGGGCTGGGGCCAACGTCCTGACTTTC
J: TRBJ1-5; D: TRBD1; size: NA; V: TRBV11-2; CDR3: CASSSTGGGNQPQHF; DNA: TGTGCCAGCAGCTCCACAGGGGGCGGCAATCAGCCCCAGCATTTT
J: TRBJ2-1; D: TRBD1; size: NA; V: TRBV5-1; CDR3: CASSMGQGNYNEQFF; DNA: TGCGCCAGCAGCATGGGACAGGGAAACTACAATGAGCAGTTCTTC
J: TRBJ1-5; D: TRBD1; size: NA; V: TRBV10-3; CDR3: CAISGGQGQPQHF; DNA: TGTGCCATCAGTGGTGGACAGGGGCAGCCCCAGCATTTT
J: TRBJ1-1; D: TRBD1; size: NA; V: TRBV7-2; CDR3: CASSYSRGRTEAFF; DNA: TGTGCCAGCAGCTACTCCAGGGGGCGGACTGAAGCTTTCTTT